This T cell receptor beta chain was identified in a study of shared clonotypes between healthy human individuals. Study in general: The study used three CD4 naive, three CD4 memory, two CD8 naive and one CD8 memory plate per donor.

It was CD45RO-negative cells, positively selected for CCR7, that made up naive CD8 cells, with terminally differentiated effector memory CD45RA+ cells excluded. Donors comprised only Caucasian adults living in Nashville, Tennessee. Generated by immunoSEQ multiplex PCR, the TCRdb table keeps only in-frame clones and is missing some. The table shows hundreds of thousands of clones, with more than 85% occurring only once. The length of the CDR3 is 15 residues. Trimming removed 2 bases from V and 5 bases from J, with 12 bases in between. Germline CDR1 is MGHRA and CDR2 is YSYEKL. This receptor was taken from a man aged 25-45 years in good health. The rearrangement uses TRBV4-1 and TRBJ2-2; D may be TRBD2 (6 bases). Sequencing was performed on naive CD8+ T cells sorted from blood. The CDR3 region has the DNA TGCGCCAGCAGCCAACTCGGCGGGGATACCGGGGAGCTGTTTTTT. As protein: CASSQLGGDTGELFF.